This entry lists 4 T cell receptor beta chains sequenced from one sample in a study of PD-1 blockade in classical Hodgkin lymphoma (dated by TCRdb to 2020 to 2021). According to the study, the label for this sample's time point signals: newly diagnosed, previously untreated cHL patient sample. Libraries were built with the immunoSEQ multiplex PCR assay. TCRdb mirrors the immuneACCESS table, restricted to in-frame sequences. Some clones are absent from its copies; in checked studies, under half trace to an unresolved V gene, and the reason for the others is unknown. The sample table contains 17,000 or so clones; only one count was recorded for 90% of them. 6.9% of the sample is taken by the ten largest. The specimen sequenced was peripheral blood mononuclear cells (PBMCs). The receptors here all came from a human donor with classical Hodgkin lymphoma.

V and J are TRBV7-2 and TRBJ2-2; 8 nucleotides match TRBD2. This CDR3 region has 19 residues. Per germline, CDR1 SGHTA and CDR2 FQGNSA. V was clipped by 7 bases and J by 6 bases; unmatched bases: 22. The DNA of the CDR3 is TGTGCCAGCACCCGGGGGGGGAGGGCCTTCGCCGGTCGTTCCGGGGAGCTGTTTTTT. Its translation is CASTRGGRAFAGRSGELFF.

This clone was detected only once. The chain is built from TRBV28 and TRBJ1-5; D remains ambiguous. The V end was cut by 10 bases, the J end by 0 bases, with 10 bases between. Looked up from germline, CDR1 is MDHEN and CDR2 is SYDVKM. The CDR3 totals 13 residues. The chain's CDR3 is CATDILSNQPQHF. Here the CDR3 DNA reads TGTGCCACCGACATACTTAGCAATCAGCCCCAGCATTTT.

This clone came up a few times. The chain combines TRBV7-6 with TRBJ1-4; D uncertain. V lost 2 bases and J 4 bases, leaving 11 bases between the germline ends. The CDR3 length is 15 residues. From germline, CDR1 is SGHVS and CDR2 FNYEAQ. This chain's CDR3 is CASSLNARFNEKLFF. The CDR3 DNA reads TGTGCCAGCAGCTTAAATGCCAGATTTAATGAAAAACTGTTTTTT.

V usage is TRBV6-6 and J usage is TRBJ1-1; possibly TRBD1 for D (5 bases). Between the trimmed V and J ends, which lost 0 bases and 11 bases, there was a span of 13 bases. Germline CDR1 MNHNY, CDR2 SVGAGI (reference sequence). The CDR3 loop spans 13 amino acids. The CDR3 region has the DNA TGTGCCAGCAGTTACTCCTTGCGGGCAGGGGCTTTCTTT. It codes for CASSYSLRAGAFF.